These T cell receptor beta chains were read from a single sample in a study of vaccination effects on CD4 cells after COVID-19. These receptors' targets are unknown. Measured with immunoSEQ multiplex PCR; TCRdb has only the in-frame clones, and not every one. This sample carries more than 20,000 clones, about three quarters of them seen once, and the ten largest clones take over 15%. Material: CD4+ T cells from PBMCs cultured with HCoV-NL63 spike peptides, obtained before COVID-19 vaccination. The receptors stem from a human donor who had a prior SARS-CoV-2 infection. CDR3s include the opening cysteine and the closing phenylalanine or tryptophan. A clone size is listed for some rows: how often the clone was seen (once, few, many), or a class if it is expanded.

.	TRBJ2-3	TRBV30	CAEKASFSTDTQYF
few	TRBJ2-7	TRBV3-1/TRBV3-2	CASSQDSRYRGQLEQYF
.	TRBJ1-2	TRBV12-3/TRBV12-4	CASSLFSVYGYTF
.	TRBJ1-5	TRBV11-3	CASTLKVGFGNQPQHF
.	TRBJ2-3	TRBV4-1	CASSQGLAESTDTQYF
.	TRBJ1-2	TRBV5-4	CASSLSRDYGYTF
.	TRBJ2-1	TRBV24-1	CATSGLGGTSGIGSYNEQFF
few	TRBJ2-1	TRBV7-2	CASSRDWGSYNEQFF
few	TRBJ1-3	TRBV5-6	CASSLVGPSSGNTIYF
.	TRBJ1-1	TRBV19	CASSILGTEAFF
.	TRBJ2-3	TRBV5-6	CASSGTDYTDTQYF
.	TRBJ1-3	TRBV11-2	CASSPDRNVNTIYF
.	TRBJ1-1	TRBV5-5	CASSFWGLVTEAFF
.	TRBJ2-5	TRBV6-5	CASTRSETQYF
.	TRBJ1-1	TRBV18	CASSLLEGTYTEAFF
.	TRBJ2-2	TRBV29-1	CSVVGGANTGELFF
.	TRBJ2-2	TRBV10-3	CAIRATETRGTGELFF
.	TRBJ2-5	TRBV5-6	CASSTLLARVEETQYF
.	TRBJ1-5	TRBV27	CASRQGVEQPQHF
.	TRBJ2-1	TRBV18	CASSPISIGSYNEQFF
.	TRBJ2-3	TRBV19	CASRPGLAADTQYF
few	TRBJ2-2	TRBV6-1	CASSEGNTGELFF
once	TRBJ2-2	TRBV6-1	CASSDKYKGTGELFF
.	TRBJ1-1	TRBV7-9	CASSLLGTEAFF
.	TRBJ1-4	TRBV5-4	CASSLDRRDEKLFF
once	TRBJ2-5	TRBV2	CASSGAGSFETQYF
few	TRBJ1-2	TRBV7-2	CASSLGGQTYGYTF
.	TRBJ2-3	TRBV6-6	CASSPAPPSLAGGSTDTQYF
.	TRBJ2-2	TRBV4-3	CASSQRTSRTGELFF
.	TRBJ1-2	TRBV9	CASSVVGGNYGYTF
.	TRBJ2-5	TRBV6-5	CASSYSPAGQETQYF
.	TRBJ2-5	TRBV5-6	CASSADREETQYF
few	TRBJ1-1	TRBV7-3	CASSPGFGPTEAFF
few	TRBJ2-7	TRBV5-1	CASSFYRGRIYEQYF
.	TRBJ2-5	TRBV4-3	CASSQDWLTQETQYF
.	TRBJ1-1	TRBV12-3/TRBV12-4	CASSLAVVTEAFF
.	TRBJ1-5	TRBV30	CACQMTGQPQHF